The 21 T cell receptor beta chains presented below share a single source sample, sequenced in a study of cytotoxic CD8 clonotypes in ibrutinib-treated CLL. Libraries were prepared by immunoSEQ multiplex PCR; TCRdb keeps only in-frame clonotypes and omits some of them. Among some 200,000 clones listed, roughly 79% were seen once. The starting material was PBMCs, obtained after 12 months of ibrutinib treatment. These TCRs come from a human donor with chronic lymphocytic leukemia.

CDR3: CASSETGQGKWGETEAFF. The DNA for the CDR3 is TGTGCCAGCAGCGAAACGGGGCAGGGGAAATGGGGAGAAACTGAAGCTTTCTTT. The V and J genes are TRBV6-1 and TRBJ1-1, with a tentative D call TRBD1 (6 bases). V was cut by 6 bases and J by 5 bases, with 28 bases left in between. This CDR3 region has 18 residues. The V gene's germline CDR1 is MNHNS and CDR2 SASEGT.

The genes are TRBV6-5 and TRBJ2-1; D is unclear. CDR3 size: 11 residues. The germline V gene encodes CDR1 MNHEY and CDR2 SVGAGI. V lost 6 bases to trimming and J lost 7 bases, with 7 bases between them. DNA for the CDR3: TGTGCCAGCAGAGACGGGAATGAGCAGTTCTTC. Translated: CASRDGNEQFF.

The chain is built from TRBV5-1 and TRBJ2-2, with TRBD2 as a possible D gene (6 bases). CDR3 size: 15 residues. Germline V gene data show CDR1 as SGHRS and CDR2 as YFSETQ. V lost 5 bases, J lost 1 base, and 12 bases lay in between. CDR3 region: CASRIGTQNTGELFF. DNA of the CDR3: TGCGCCAGCAGAATCGGGACTCAGAACACCGGGGAGCTGTTTTTT.

The V and J genes are TRBV4-1 and TRBJ1-3; D is ambiguous. Trimming took off 2 bases at V and 2 bases at J, with 16 bases between the two ends. The CDR3 is 17 amino acids. The germline V gene encodes CDR1 MGHRA and CDR2 YSYEKL. The CDR3 sequence is CASSQSLRVLPGNTIYF. The CDR3 DNA sequence: TGCGCCAGCAGCCAAAGTCTAAGGGTCTTGCCTGGAAACACCATATATTTT.

This clone has just one count. This chain joins TRBV27 and TRBJ2-3, with TRBD2 matching 9 bases. The trim removed 5 bases at V and 6 bases at J, leaving 12 bases unmatched. The CDR3 covers 16 residues. Germline V gene sequence: CDR1 MNHEY, CDR2 SMNVEV (reference sequence). CDR3 loop: CASSELDAGGQDTQYF. CDR3 nucleotide sequence: TGTGCCAGCAGTGAATTGGACGCGGGGGGGCAGGATACGCAGTATTTT.

The genes are TRBV11-3 and TRBJ2-3; possibly TRBD2 for D (5 bases). Germline CDR1 and CDR2: SGHNT and YENEEA. Trimming cost V 6 bases and J 3 bases, with 10 bases left between them. The CDR3 runs 13 residues. This chain's CDR3 is CASRGSGTDTQYF. CDR3 DNA: TGTGCCAGCAGGGGGTCGGGGACAGATACGCAGTATTTT.

This clone was detected a few times. The chain has TRBV5-1 and TRBJ2-3; no reliable D call. The CDR3 runs to 12 residues. Trimming pared 4 bases from V and 2 bases from J, leaving 5 bases between. In germline, CDR1 is SGHRS, CDR2 YFSETQ. CDR3 bases: TGCGCCAGCAGCAAAACCACAGATACGCAGTATTTT. This encodes CASSKTTDTQYF.

The CDR3 coding sequence is TGCGCCAGCAGCTTGGGGGCGACCGGAACGTTCGAGACCCAGTACTTC. Translated: CASSLGATGTFETQYF. The genes are TRBV5-1 and TRBJ2-5; unclear D gene. Trimming took off 0 bases at V and 5 bases at J, with 17 bases between the two ends. The CDR3 length is 16 residues. The germline CDR1 and CDR2 sequences are SGHRS and YFSETQ.

This clone was detected a few times. The rearrangement links TRBV27 to TRBJ1-1; no reliable D call. V lost 4 bases to trimming and J lost 11 bases, with 17 bases between them. Per the germline V gene, CDR1 is MNHEY and CDR2 is SMNVEV (reference sequence). The CDR3 runs 13 residues. CDR3 DNA sequence: TGTGCCAGCAGTTCCCGGCCCGCTTTCTGGGCTTTCTTT. This gives the protein CASSSRPAFWAFF.

The chain is built from TRBV19 and TRBJ2-7; D is unresolved. Germline-derived CDR1 and CDR2 are LNHDA and SQIVND (reference sequence). CDR3 length: 12 residues. V shed 1 base and J shed 5 bases, with 6 bases lying between them. CDR3 residues: CASSIGAHEQYF. The CDR3 DNA reads TGTGCCAGTAGTATAGGAGCCCACGAGCAGTACTTC.

This clone was detected only a few times. The gene calls are TRBV13 and TRBJ1-1, with D perhaps matching TRBD1 (5 bases). Germline CDR1 and CDR2: PRHDT and FYEKMQ (reference sequence). Trimming left V 4 bases short and J 0 bases short, with 6 bases between. The CDR3 consists of 13 residues. CDR3 sequence: CASSSRVNTEAFF. DNA for the CDR3: TGTGCCAGCAGCTCCAGGGTGAACACTGAAGCTTTCTTT.

The CDR3 DNA is TGCGCCAGCAGCCAAGATATCGGGGGGGGTTACGAGCAGTACTTC. Protein sequence: CASSQDIGGGYEQYF. This rearrangement joins TRBV4-1 to TRBJ2-7; TRBD2 agrees at 8 bases. This CDR3 spans 15 amino acids. After removal of 0 bases from V and 4 bases from J, the junction contained 5 bases not matched to a gene. Germline CDR1 reads MGHRA; CDR2 reads YSYEKL.

The V gene is TRBV4-1, the J gene TRBJ1-1; no firm D call. Germline lookup yields CDR1 MGHRA and CDR2 YSYEKL. The CDR3 covers 15 residues. Deletions cut 0 bases from V and 5 bases from J, with 13 bases between. The CDR3 is CASSQEPQLRTEAFF. The CDR3 region has the DNA TGCGCCAGCAGCCAAGAACCGCAGCTCCGGACTGAAGCTTTCTTT.

The chain links TRBV30 to TRBJ1-2, with 9 bases matching TRBD1. The CDR3 is 13 residues long. The germline CDR1 and CDR2 sequences are GTSNPN and SVGIG (reference sequence). Trimming removed 6 bases from V and 8 bases from J; junction bases left unmatched: 10. The CDR3 sequence is CACIRDRVRGYTF. CDR3 sequence (DNA): TGTGCCTGTATCCGGGACAGGGTGAGAGGCTACACCTTC.

This clone was seen many times. Other DNA sequences of this sample code for an identical CDR3. CDR3 in DNA: TGCAGCGTTGCAGCGTTCATGAACACTGAAGCTTTCTTT. It encodes CSVAAFMNTEAFF. V gene TRBV29-1 combines with J gene TRBJ1-1, with unresolved D. The V gene's germline CDR1 is SQVTM and CDR2 ANQGSEA. Between the trimmed V and J ends, which lost 4 bases and 0 bases, there was a span of 9 bases. The CDR3 loop spans 13 amino acids. The full variable domain, its missing parts supplied by reference TRBV29-1 and TRBJ1-1, is SAVISQKPSRDICQRGTSLTIQCQVDSQVTMMFWYRQQPGQSLTLIATANQGSEATYESGFVIDKFPISRPNLTFSTLTVSNMSPEDSSIYLCSVAAFMNTEAFFGQGTRLTVV.

This clone has a handful of counts. This chain links TRBV9 with TRBJ1-2; the D gene is possibly TRBD1 (6 bases). The V end was cut by 4 bases, the J end by 4 bases, with 11 bases between. This CDR3 region has 13 residues. CDR1 is SGDLS, CDR2 YYNGEE, per germline. CDR3 amino acids: CASSRDRSYGYTF. CDR3 nucleotide sequence: TGTGCCAGCAGCCGAGACAGGTCCTATGGCTACACCTTC. Based on the CDR3 plus reference TRBV9 and TRBJ1-2, the full variable domain is DSGVTQTPKHLITATGQRVTLRCSPRSGDLSVYWYQQSLDQGLQFLIQYYNGEERAKGNILERFSAQQFPDLHSELNLSSLELGDSALYFCASSRDRSYGYTFGSGTRLTVV.

The genes are TRBV7-3 and TRBJ2-5, with D possibly called TRBD1 or TRBD2 (5 bases each). Germline V gene lookup returns CDR1 SGHTA and CDR2 FQGTGA. V lost 5 bases and J lost 6, with 13 bases in between. This CDR3 region has 13 residues. The CDR3 DNA is TGTGCCAGCAGCCAGCGTGGGGGTCAGACCCAGTACTTC. Its protein is CASSQRGGQTQYF. Complete variable domain (other parts from reference TRBV7-3 and TRBJ2-5): GAGVSQTPSNKVTEKGKYVELRCDPISGHTALYWYRQSLGQGPEFLIYFQGTGAADDSGLPNDRFFAVRPEGSVSTLKIQRTERGDSAVYLCASSQRGGQTQYFGPGTRLLVL.

The rearrangement uses TRBV4-2 and TRBJ2-7; 9 bases agree with TRBD1. CDR3 length: 15 residues. The V segment lost 2 bases and the J segment 2 bases; nucleotides outside the gene matches: 4. Germline V gene lookup returns CDR1 LGHNA and CDR2 YNFKEQ. The CDR3 DNA is TGTGCCAGCAGCCAACCGGGACAGGGAACCTACGAGCAGTACTTC. This sequence encodes CASSQPGQGTYEQYF.

The chain combines TRBV11-2 with TRBJ1-2, with a weak D call TRBD1 (6 bases). The germline V gene encodes CDR1 SGHAT and CDR2 FQNNGV. Trimming pared 6 bases from V and 4 bases from J, leaving 12 bases between. CDR3 length: 13 amino acids. This CDR3 reads CASRSTGSYGYTF. CDR3 nucleotides: TGTGCCAGCAGGTCAACAGGGTCCTATGGCTACACCTTC.

This chain joins TRBV5-8 and TRBJ2-7; possibly TRBD1 for D (6 bases). The CDR3 is 14 amino acids. From germline, CDR1 is SGHTS and CDR2 YDEGEE. The germline V and J ends were trimmed by 0 bases and 12 bases, with 19 bases remaining between them. CDR3 residues: CASSLAMDREIPYF. Written as DNA, the CDR3 is TGTGCCAGCAGCTTGGCCATGGACAGAGAGATCCCGTACTTC.

V and J are TRBV30 and TRBJ1-2, with D uncertain. Trimming removed 5 bases at V and 6 bases at J, with 16 bases between. Germline V gives CDR1 GTSNPN, CDR2 SVGIG (reference sequence). The CDR3 contains 13 residues. The DNA for the CDR3 is TGTGCCTGGGCCAAGCCCGGGCTCAATGGCTACACCTTC. Protein product: CAWAKPGLNGYTF. Complete variable domain (other parts from reference TRBV30 and TRBJ1-2): SQTIHQWPATLVQPVGSPLSLECTVEGTSNPNLYWYRQAAGRGLQLLFYSVGIGQISSEVPQNLSASRPQDRQFILSSKKLLLSDSGFYLCAWAKPGLNGYTFGSGTRLTVV.